The following is a TCR beta chain sequence with its context. Its antigen is as yet unknown. The sample belongs to a study of graft-versus-host responses after intestinal transplantation. Overall study context: Recipients had multivisceral, liver-intestinal, or isolated intestinal transplants. Each patient got anti-thymocyte globulin induction, then tacrolimus and steroids for approximately three years.

Study-level points and caveats: GvH clones were found in recipient marrow; some appeared first in ileum or blood. After transplant, early declines in HvG clones were associated with peak levels of circulating GvH clones.

Data came from immunoSEQ multiplex PCR; TCRdb stores just in-frame clones and leaves some out. The sample yields some 90,000 clones, roughly 85% seen once. The length of the CDR3 is 12 residues. V lost 5 bases to trimming and J lost 5 bases, with 9 bases between them. Germline V gives CDR1 SGHVS, CDR2 FNYEAQ. The specimen was unstimulated CD4+ T cells sorted from spleen or lymph node cells, collected before intestinal transplant. The genes are TRBV7-6 and TRBJ2-5; maybe TRBD2 (5 bases). The TCR comes from a human donor who received an intestinal transplant. The chain's CDR3 is CASSLRGETQYF. CDR3 nucleotide sequence: TGTGCCAGCAGCCTCAGAGGGGAGACCCAGTACTTC.